Below, 30 T cell receptor beta chains from the same sample are listed, as sequenced in a study of response to subunit inactivated influenza vaccine (dated by TCRdb to about 2018). The library was generated by RT-PCR. Sequencing took place on an Illumina HiSeq 2500. Clones were called with MiXCR by TCRdb after fastp trimmed the public reads at Q25, and only in-frame beta chains were retained. Each entry merges the rows of one CDR3 protein and shows their most common DNA and genes. This sample has 200,000 to 300,000 distinct CDR3 sequences in its table, and approximately 12% of those were observed once. Jointly, the top ten make up over 6.5% of the sample. This specimen was non-naive T cells sorted from PBMCs, taken roughly 2 weeks before vaccination. The cell subset or site label for this specimen denotes: memory T cell fraction. The origin of the receptors is a man in his fifties or sixties who received an inactivated influenza vaccine. Donor details come from another sample of the same person, matched by shared clones.

This clonotype came up a few times. The rearrangement joins TRBV20-1 to TRBJ2-5; 9 nucleotides agree with TRBD2. J was trimmed by 3 bases and V by 4 bases; bases with no gene match: 3. Germline CDR1 DFQATT, CDR2 SNEGSKA (reference sequence). The CDR3 contains 13 residues. CDR3: CSAKRLAEETQYF. CDR3 DNA sequence: TGCAGTGCTAAAAGACTAGCGGAAGAGACCCAGTACTTC.

This clonotype was seen repeatedly, ten times or more. The V and J genes are TRBV11-2 and TRBJ2-3; 8 bases agree with TRBD2. After removal of 4 bases from V and 0 bases from J, the junction contained 3 bases not matched to a gene. Germline-derived CDR1 and CDR2 are SGHAT and FQNNGV. CDR3 length equals 15 residues. The CDR3 reads CASSYTSGSTDTQYF. CDR3 bases: TGTGCCAGCAGCTATACTAGCGGTAGCACAGATACGCAGTATTTT.

This clonotype was counted a few times. The J gene is TRBJ1-2, the V gene TRBV7-9; no reliable D call. The CDR3 is made up of 13 amino acids. Per germline, CDR1 SEHNR and CDR2 FQNEAQ (reference sequence). V dropped 2 bases and J dropped 4 bases, with 8 bases sitting between them. Here the CDR3 reads CASSLQQFYGYTF. The CDR3 DNA sequence: TGTGCCAGCAGCTTACAACAGTTCTATGGCTACACCTTC. Variable domain in full (rest from reference TRBV7-9 and TRBJ1-2): DTGVSQNPRHKITKRGQNVTFRCDPISEHNRLYWYRQTLGQGPEFLTYFQNEAQLEKSRLLSDRFSAERPKGSFSTLEIQRTEQGDSAMYLCASSLQQFYGYTFGSGTRLTVV.

This clonotype occurred many times. This chain uses TRBV3-1 with TRBJ2-7; maybe TRBD2 (6 bases). Trimming took 1 base from V and 5 from J, leaving 12 bases between them. From germline, CDR1 is LGHDT and CDR2 YNNKEL (reference sequence). The CDR3 length is 14 residues. DNA of the CDR3: TGTGCCAGCAGCCAAGTTATCGGGGGACACGAGCAGTACTTC. Translated: CASSQVIGGHEQYF.

The sample holds a few counts of this clonotype. The CDR3 spells CASSFSGGSTGELFF. In nucleotides, the CDR3 is TGTGCCAGCAGCTTCTCGGGAGGGAGTACCGGGGAGCTGTTTTTT. The chain recombines TRBV11-2 with TRBJ2-2; 8 bases are shared with TRBD2. The CDR3 covers 15 residues. V dropped 3 bases and J dropped 5; count of bases not matched to a gene: 5. Looked up from germline, CDR1 is SGHAT and CDR2 is FQNNGV.

This clonotype was picked up many times. The chain joins TRBV6-5 to TRBJ2-3; D is possibly TRBD1 (6 bases). Trimming shortened V by 2 bases and J by 2 bases, and 8 bases separated the two germline ends. The CDR3 is 14 residues long. Germline V CDR1 and CDR2: MNHEY, SVGAGI. The CDR3 loop reads CASSYGGSTDTQYF. CDR3 nucleotides: TGTGCCAGCAGTTACGGGGGCTCCACAGATACGCAGTATTTT.

The CDR3, as DNA: TGTGCCAGTAGTATAGATTGGGGACGGGGGAGCTCCTACAATGAGCAGTTCTTC. It translates to CASSIDWGRGSSYNEQFF. The chain has TRBV19 and TRBJ2-1; tentatively, D is TRBD2 (6 bases). Germline CDR1 and CDR2: LNHDA and SQIVND (reference sequence). The CDR3 sequence is 18 residues long. V lost 0 bases and J 0 bases, leaving 15 bases between the germline ends.

This clonotype occurred a few times. This sequence joins TRBV20-1 and TRBJ1-1; TRBD1 matches 7 bases. After removal of 6 bases from V and 2 bases from J, the junction contained 12 bases not matched to a gene. Germline CDR1 reads DFQATT; CDR2 reads SNEGSKA (reference sequence). The CDR3 is 15 residues long. The CDR3 nucleotides read TGCAGTGCCCGTACTGTTAGGACAGGCAACACTGAAGCTTTCTTT. It yields the protein CSARTVRTGNTEAFF.

This chain joins TRBV3-1 and TRBJ2-2, with 7 bases aligning to TRBD1. The germline gives CDR1 LGHDT, CDR2 YNNKEL (reference sequence). The CDR3 is made up of 15 amino acids. V lost 5 bases, J lost 1 base, and 4 bases stayed unmatched. CDR3 sequence (DNA): TGTGCCAGCAGCGGCCGGGACAGGAACACCGGGGAGCTGTTTTTT. Amino acids: CASSGRDRNTGELFF. The variable domain in full, with the rest retrieved from reference TRBV3-1 and TRBJ2-2, is DTAVSQTPKYLVTQMGNDKSIKCEQNLGHDTMYWYKQDSKKFLKIMFSYNNKELIINETVPNRFSPKSPDKAHLNLHINSLELGDSAVYFCASSGRDRNTGELFFGEGSRLTVL.

The V gene is TRBV12-3 or TRBV12-4, the J gene TRBJ1-1; D unclear. The CDR3 has 18 amino acids. V was shortened by 3 bases and J by 1 base, with 21 bases between the two germline ends. The CDR3 bases are TGTGCCAGCAGTTTGGTATATGTCTTGAGGCGGGAGAACACTGAAGCTTTCTTT. Its protein product is CASSLVYVLRRENTEAFF.

The V gene is TRBV7-2, the J gene TRBJ2-1, with D maybe TRBD2 (7 bases). The CDR3 loop spans 16 amino acids. V lost 0 bases and J 0 bases, leaving 9 bases between the germline ends. CDR1 and CDR2 (germline): SGHTA, FQGNSA. Here the CDR3 reads CASSLARGGSYNEQFF. CDR3 nucleotides: TGTGCCAGCAGCTTAGCGAGGGGGGGCTCCTACAATGAGCAGTTCTTC. The variable domain in full, with the rest retrieved from reference TRBV7-2 and TRBJ2-1, is GAGVSQSPSNKVTEKGKDVELRCDPISGHTALYWYRQSLGQGLEFLIYFQGNSAPDKSGLPSDRFSAERTGGSVSTLTIQRTQQEDSAVYLCASSLARGGSYNEQFFGPGTRLTVL.

This clonotype was observed a handful of times. The rearrangement uses TRBV7-8 and TRBJ2-1, with unresolved D. Trimming shortened V by 1 base and J by 8 bases, and 15 bases separated the two germline ends. The CDR3 consists of 15 residues. Looked up from germline, CDR1 is SGHVS and CDR2 is FQNEAQ. CDR3 protein: CASSLVYTDGHEQFF. The CDR3, as DNA: TGTGCCAGCAGCTTAGTATACACGGATGGGCATGAGCAGTTCTTC.

There are a few counts of this clonotype. The chain carries TRBV4-3 and TRBJ2-3, with TRBD2 matching over 8 bases. CDR1 is LGHNA and CDR2 is YSLEER in the germline V gene. The J segment lost 4 bases and the V segment lost 0 bases, leaving 6 bases of the junction unmatched. There are 16 residues in the CDR3. The CDR3 loop reads CASSQDRGGPPDTQYF. CDR3 sequence (DNA): TGCGCCAGCAGCCAAGACCGGGGGGGCCCCCCAGATACGCAGTATTTT.

The sample holds a few counts of this clonotype. V usage is TRBV20-1 and J usage is TRBJ1-6, with D possibly matching TRBD1 (5 bases). The CDR3 extends over 13 amino acids. Per germline, CDR1 DFQATT and CDR2 SNEGSKA (reference sequence). As DNA, the CDR3 is TGCGTCCCCCCGGGGGAAAATAATTCACCCCTCCACTTT. As protein: CVPPGENNSPLHF.

This clonotype was seen at least ten times. This chain connects TRBV5-1 to TRBJ1-1; weak D call: TRBD1 (5 bases). Germline CDR1 and CDR2: SGHRS and YFSETQ. V was pared by 4 bases and J by 2 bases, with 15 bases between. The CDR3 has 15 residues. The CDR3 DNA reads as TGCGCCAGCAGCGTAGCCGGGACGCAAAACACTGAAGCTTTCTTT. It encodes CASSVAGTQNTEAFF.

The chain recombines TRBV20-1 with TRBJ1-5, with 9 bases aligning to TRBD1. The trim removed 2 bases at V and 7 bases at J, leaving 6 bases unmatched. Germline-derived CDR1 and CDR2 are DFQATT and SNEGSKA (reference sequence). The CDR3 consists of 14 residues. The CDR3 is CSARPGQGSQPQHF. The CDR3 DNA reads TGCAGTGCTAGACCCGGACAGGGGTCCCAGCCCCAGCATTTT.

This clonotype was recorded at least ten times. V is TRBV6-6 and J is TRBJ1-5, with D perhaps matching TRBD1 (6 bases). Looked up from germline, CDR1 is MNHNY and CDR2 is SVGAGI (reference sequence). The CDR3 totals 12 residues. Between the trimmed V and J ends, which lost 7 bases and 5 bases, there was a span of 9 bases. The CDR3 DNA reads TGTGCCAGCAAACAGGGTTATCAGCCCCAGCATTTT. Protein sequence: CASKQGYQPQHF.

This clonotype appeared a few times. The chain has TRBV25-1 and TRBJ2-2; D may be TRBD2 (5 bases). This CDR3 region has 15 residues. From germline, CDR1 is MGHDK and CDR2 SYGVNS. Deletions cut 4 bases from V and 5 bases from J, with 14 bases between. CDR3 sequence (DNA): TGTGCCAGCAGTGTAGTTGCCGGAGGAACCGGGGAGCTGTTTTTT. This sequence encodes CASSVVAGGTGELFF.

This clonotype was observed many times. The gene calls are TRBV29-1 and TRBJ1-1; tentatively, D is TRBD1 (5 bases). V was clipped by 0 bases and J by 6 bases, with 14 bases between them. The CDR3 has 14 residues. Looked up from germline, CDR1 is SQVTM and CDR2 is ANQGSEA. CDR3 protein: CSVEDRGGRAEAFF. The CDR3 DNA follows: TGCAGCGTTGAAGATCGCGGGGGTAGAGCTGAAGCTTTCTTT.

The CDR3 reads CASSAGTSGFGETQYF. Here the CDR3 DNA reads TGTGCCAGCAGCGCCGGGACTAGCGGATTCGGAGAGACCCAGTACTTC. This chain connects TRBV6-1 to TRBJ2-5; TRBD2 matches at 11 bases. Germline-derived CDR1 and CDR2 are MNHNS and SASEGT. The CDR3 runs 16 residues. Germline trimming cut 6 bases from V and 4 bases from J; bases unmatched to any gene: 10.

This clonotype was observed a few times. It may be a read error: a sequence one base away is much more abundant. The chain joins TRBV15 to TRBJ2-2; D ambiguous. Germline CDR1 reads LNHNV; CDR2 reads YYDKDF (reference sequence). The CDR3 is made up of 15 amino acids. Trimming took off 3 bases at V and 1 base at J, with 9 bases between the two ends. Here the CDR3 reads CATSRNRENTGELFF. CDR3 in DNA: TGTGCCACCAGCAGGAACAGAGAGAACACCGGGGAGCTGTTTTTT.

This clonotype was detected ten times or more. The rearrangement links TRBV27 to TRBJ2-1; no definite D call. V dropped 3 bases and J dropped 3 bases, with 6 bases sitting between them. The CDR3 totals 13 residues. Per the germline V gene, CDR1 is MNHEY and CDR2 is SMNVEV (reference sequence). CDR3 residues: CASSFSVYNEQFF. As DNA, the CDR3 is TGTGCCAGCAGTTTCTCCGTCTACAATGAGCAGTTCTTC.

This clonotype was picked up a small number of times. The V gene is TRBV10-3, the J gene TRBJ1-1, with 10 positions matching TRBD1. CDR3 size: 15 residues. The germline V gene encodes CDR1 ENHRY and CDR2 SYGVKD. Trimming at V came to 10 bases and at J to 4 bases, leaving 12 bases not matched to a gene. The CDR3 coding sequence is TGTGCCACGGCGGGACAGGGGACTTCAAGCACTGAAGCTTTCTTT. Translation: CATAGQGTSSTEAFF.

The gene calls are TRBV11-2 and TRBJ2-1, with D maybe TRBD1 (7 bases). The V end lost 0 bases, the J end lost 7 bases, and 13 bases lay between the germline ends. The CDR3 covers 15 residues. Germline V gives CDR1 SGHAT, CDR2 FQNNGV. The chain's CDR3 is CASSLDAAGGNEQFF. CDR3 nucleotide sequence: TGTGCCAGCAGCTTAGATGCGGCAGGGGGGAATGAGCAGTTCTTC.

This clonotype was observed a few times. The chain recombines TRBV6-6 with TRBJ2-5; the D gene is possibly TRBD1 (6 bases). The CDR3 loop spans 13 amino acids. V was pared by 6 bases and J by 4 bases, with 12 bases between. Per germline, CDR1 MNHNY and CDR2 SVGAGI (reference sequence). Written as DNA, the CDR3 is TGTGCCAGCAGCATGAAAGGGGGAGAGACCCAGTACTTC. This codes for CASSMKGGETQYF.

This clonotype turned up a few times. The chain has TRBV6-2 or TRBV6-3 and TRBJ1-6; D remains unclear. Germline CDR1 MNHEY, CDR2 SVGEGT. This CDR3 contains 15 residues. Trimming took off 6 bases at V and 7 bases at J, with 16 bases between the two ends. The CDR3: CASRWWEGTNSPLHF. CDR3 nucleotide sequence: TGTGCCAGCAGATGGTGGGAGGGAACCAATTCACCCCTCCACTTT.

This clonotype was recorded many times. This chain links TRBV18 with TRBJ1-1; no clear D. Germline CDR1 reads KGHSH; CDR2 reads LQKENI. Trimming removed 1 base at V and 2 bases at J, with 5 bases between. This CDR3 contains 13 residues. The DNA of the CDR3 is TGTGCCAGCTCACCACAGGTTAACACTGAAGCTTTCTTT. It codes for CASSPQVNTEAFF.

This clonotype was seen more than once but under ten times. The V gene is TRBV7-8, the J gene TRBJ1-1; the D is unclear. CDR1 SGHVS and CDR2 FQNEAQ come from the germline V gene. The CDR3 covers 13 residues. V was shortened by 1 base and J by 8 bases, with 11 bases between the two germline ends. The CDR3 protein is CASSLVSDLEAFF. The DNA for the CDR3 is TGTGCCAGCAGCTTAGTGTCCGACCTCGAAGCTTTCTTT.

The sample holds many counts of this clonotype. The chain employs TRBV20-1 and TRBJ1-2; 9 bases agree with TRBD1. The germline V gene encodes CDR1 DFQATT and CDR2 SNEGSKA (reference sequence). V dropped 0 bases and J dropped 6; count of bases not matched to a gene: 8. The CDR3 runs 15 residues. CDR3 loop: CSARDKKWTGDGYTF. DNA of the CDR3: TGCAGTGCTAGAGATAAGAAGTGGACAGGGGATGGCTACACCTTC.

This clonotype was detected only a few times. This sequence joins TRBV20-1 and TRBJ2-6, with 9 bases identical to TRBD2. Germline V gene lookup returns CDR1 DFQATT and CDR2 SNEGSKA (reference sequence). The CDR3 is 19 amino acids. The V gene end was trimmed by 2 bases and the J gene end by 3 bases; junction bases not matched to a gene: 14. CDR3 residues: CSARKSPGLATLGANVLTF. In nucleotides, the CDR3 is TGCAGTGCTAGAAAGAGTCCGGGACTAGCTACTCTTGGGGCCAACGTCCTGACTTTC.